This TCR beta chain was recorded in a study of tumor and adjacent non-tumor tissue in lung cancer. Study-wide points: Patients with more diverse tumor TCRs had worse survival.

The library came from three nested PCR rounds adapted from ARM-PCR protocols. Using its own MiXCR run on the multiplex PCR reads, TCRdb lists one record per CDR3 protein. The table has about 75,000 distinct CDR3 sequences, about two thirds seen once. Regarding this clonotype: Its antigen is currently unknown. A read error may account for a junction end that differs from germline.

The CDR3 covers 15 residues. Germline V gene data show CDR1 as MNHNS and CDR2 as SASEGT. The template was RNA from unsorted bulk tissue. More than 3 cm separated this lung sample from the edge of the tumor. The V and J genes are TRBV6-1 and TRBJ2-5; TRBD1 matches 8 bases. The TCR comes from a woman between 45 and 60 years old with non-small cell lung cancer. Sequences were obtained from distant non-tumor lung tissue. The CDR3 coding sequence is TGTGCCAGCAGCCGGCGGACAGGGTCTTGGGAGACCCAGCACTTC. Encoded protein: CASSRRTGSWETQHF.